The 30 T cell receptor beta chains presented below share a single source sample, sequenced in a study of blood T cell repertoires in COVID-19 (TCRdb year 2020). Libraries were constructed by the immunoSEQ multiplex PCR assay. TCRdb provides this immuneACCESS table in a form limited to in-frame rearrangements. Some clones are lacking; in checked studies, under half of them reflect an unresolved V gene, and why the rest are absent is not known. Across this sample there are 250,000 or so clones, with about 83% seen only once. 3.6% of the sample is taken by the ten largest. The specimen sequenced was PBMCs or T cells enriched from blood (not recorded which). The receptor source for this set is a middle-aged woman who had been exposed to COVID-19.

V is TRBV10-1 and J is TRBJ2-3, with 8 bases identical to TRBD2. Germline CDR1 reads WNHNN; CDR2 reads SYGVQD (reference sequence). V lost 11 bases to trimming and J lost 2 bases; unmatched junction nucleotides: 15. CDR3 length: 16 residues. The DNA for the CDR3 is TGCGCCCGCCAAGATGTTCGAGCGGGGGCCACAGATACGCAGTATTTT. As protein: CARQDVRAGATDTQYF.

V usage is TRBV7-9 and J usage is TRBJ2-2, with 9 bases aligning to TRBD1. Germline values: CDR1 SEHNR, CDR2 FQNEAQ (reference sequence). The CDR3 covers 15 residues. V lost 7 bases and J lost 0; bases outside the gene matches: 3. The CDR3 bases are TGTGCCAGCATACGGACAGGGGCGAACACCGGGGAGCTGTTTTTT. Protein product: CASIRTGANTGELFF. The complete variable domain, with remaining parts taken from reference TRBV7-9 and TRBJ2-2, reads DTGVSQNPRHKITKRGQNVTFRCDPISEHNRLYWYRQTLGQGPEFLTYFQNEAQLEKSRLLSDRFSAERPKGSFSTLEIQRTEQGDSAMYLCASIRTGANTGELFFGEGSRLTVL.

The CDR3 region is CASSYSFILETQYF. The CDR3 DNA reads TGTGCCAGCAGTTACTCGTTTATCCTCGAGACCCAGTACTTC. This chain links TRBV6-2 or TRBV6-3 with TRBJ2-5; D remains ambiguous. The V gene's germline CDR1 is MNHEY and CDR2 SVGEGT. CDR3 length equals 14 residues. V lost 0 bases and J lost 5, with 10 bases in between.

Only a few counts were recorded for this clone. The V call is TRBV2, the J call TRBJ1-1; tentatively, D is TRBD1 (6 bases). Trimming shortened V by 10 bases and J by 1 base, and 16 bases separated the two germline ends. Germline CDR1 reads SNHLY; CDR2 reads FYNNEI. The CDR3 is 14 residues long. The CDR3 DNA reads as TGTGCCACCACAACTGGACAGACGAACACTGAAGCTTTCTTT. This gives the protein CATTTGQTNTEAFF.

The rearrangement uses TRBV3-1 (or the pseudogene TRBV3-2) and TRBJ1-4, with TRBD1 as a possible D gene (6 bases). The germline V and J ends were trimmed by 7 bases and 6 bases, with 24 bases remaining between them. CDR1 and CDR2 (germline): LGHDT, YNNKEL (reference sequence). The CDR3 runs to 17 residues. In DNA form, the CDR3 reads TGTGCCAGCACCCGGGGGGCCCGTAGGGGGGACGATGAAAAACTGTTTTTT. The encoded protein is CASTRGARRGDDEKLFF.

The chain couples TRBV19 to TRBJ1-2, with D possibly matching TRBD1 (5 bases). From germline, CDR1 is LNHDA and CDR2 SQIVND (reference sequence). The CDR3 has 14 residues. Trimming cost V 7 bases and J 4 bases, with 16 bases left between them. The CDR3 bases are TGTGCCAGTAATCGGGGGGGAAGGAGCTATGGCTACACCTTC. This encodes CASNRGGRSYGYTF.

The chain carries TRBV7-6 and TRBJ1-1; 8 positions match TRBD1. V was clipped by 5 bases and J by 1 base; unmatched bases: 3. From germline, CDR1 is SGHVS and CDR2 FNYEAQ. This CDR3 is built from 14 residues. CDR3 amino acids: CASSIGQGNTEAFF. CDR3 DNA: TGTGCCAGCAGCATCGGACAGGGGAACACTGAAGCTTTCTTT.

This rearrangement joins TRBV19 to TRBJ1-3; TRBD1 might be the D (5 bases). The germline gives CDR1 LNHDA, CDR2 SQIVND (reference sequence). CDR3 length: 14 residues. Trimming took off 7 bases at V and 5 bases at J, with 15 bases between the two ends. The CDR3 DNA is TGTGCCAGTATTGACAGTTCCAGCCGAAACACCATATATTTT. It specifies CASIDSSSRNTIYF.

CDR3 bases: TGTGCCAGCAGCCAAGATGCCTCGGGGGGAGAATACAATGAGCAGTTCTTC. Protein: CASSQDASGGEYNEQFF. The V call is TRBV3-1 (or the pseudogene TRBV3-2), the J call TRBJ2-1; 7 bases are a match to TRBD2. Per germline, CDR1 LGHDT and CDR2 YNNKEL (reference sequence). The CDR3 consists of 17 residues. V lost 0 bases to trimming and J lost 4 bases; unmatched junction nucleotides: 9.

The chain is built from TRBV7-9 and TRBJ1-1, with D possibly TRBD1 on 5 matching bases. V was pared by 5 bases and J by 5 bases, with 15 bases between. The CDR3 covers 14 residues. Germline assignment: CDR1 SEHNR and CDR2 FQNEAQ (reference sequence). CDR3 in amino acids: CASSPSGGRTEAFF. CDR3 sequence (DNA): TGTGCCAGCAGCCCAAGCGGGGGGAGGACTGAAGCTTTCTTT.

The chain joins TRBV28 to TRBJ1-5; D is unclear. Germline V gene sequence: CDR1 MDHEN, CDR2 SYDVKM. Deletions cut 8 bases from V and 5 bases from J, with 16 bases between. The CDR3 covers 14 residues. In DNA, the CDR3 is TGTGCCAGCTATCACAGTACGGTCGATCAGCCCCAGCATTTT. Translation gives CASYHSTVDQPQHF. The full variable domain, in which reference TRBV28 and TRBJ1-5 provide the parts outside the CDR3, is DVKVTQSSRYLVKRTGEKVFLECVQDMDHENMFWYRQDPGLGLRLIYFSYDVKMKEKGDIPEGYSVSREKKERFSLILESASTNQTSMYLCASYHSTVDQPQHFGDGTRLSIL.

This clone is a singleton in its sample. The CDR3 loop is CASSLFGQGNTGELFF. The DNA for the CDR3 is TGTGCCAGCAGCTTATTCGGACAGGGGAACACCGGGGAGCTGTTTTTT. The gene calls are TRBV7-3 and TRBJ2-2, with 8 bases lining up with TRBD1. The germline V gene encodes CDR1 SGHTA and CDR2 FQGTGA. The CDR3 has 16 amino acids. The trim removed 2 bases at V and 1 base at J, leaving 3 bases unmatched.

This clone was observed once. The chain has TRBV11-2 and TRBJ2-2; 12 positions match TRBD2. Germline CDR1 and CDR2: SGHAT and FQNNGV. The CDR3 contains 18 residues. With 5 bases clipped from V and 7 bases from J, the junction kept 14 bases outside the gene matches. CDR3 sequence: CASSPPSSGGAGVGELFF. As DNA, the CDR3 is TGTGCCAGCAGCCCCCCCTCTAGCGGGGGGGCCGGCGTCGGGGAGCTGTTTTTT.

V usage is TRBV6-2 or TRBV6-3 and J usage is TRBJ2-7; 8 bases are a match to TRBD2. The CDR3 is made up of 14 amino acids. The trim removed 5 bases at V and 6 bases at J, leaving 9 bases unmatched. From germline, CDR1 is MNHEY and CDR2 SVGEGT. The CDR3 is CASSPGLDTREQYF. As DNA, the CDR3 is TGTGCCAGCAGTCCGGGACTAGATACGCGCGAGCAGTACTTC.

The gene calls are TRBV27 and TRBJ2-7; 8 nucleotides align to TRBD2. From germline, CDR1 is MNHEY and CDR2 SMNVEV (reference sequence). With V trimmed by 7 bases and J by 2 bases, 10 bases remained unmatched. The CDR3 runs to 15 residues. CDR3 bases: TGTGCCAGCAACCTCGCGGGGGGCTGGGCCTACGAGCAGTACTTC. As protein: CASNLAGGWAYEQYF.

The CDR3 here is CASSPWVDIPSGYTF. CDR3 coding DNA: TGTGCCAGCAGCCCCTGGGTGGATATCCCTAGTGGCTACACCTTC. This chain connects TRBV3-1 (or the pseudogene TRBV3-2) to TRBJ1-2, with unresolved D. Trimming took off 4 bases at V and 7 bases at J, with 19 bases between the two ends. This CDR3 is 15 amino acids long. Germline V gene sequence: CDR1 LGHDT, CDR2 YNNKEL (reference sequence).

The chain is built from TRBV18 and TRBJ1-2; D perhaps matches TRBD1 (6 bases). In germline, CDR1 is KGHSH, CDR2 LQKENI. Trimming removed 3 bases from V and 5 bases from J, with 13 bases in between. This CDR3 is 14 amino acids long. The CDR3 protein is CASSPTGQGYGYTF. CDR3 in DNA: TGTGCCAGCTCACCGACGGGGCAGGGGTATGGCTACACCTTC. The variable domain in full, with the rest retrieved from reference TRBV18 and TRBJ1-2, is NAGVMQNPRHLVRRRGQEARLRCSPMKGHSHVYWYRQLPEEGLKFMVYLQKENIIDESGMPKERFSAEFPKEGPSILRIQQVVRGDSAAYFCASSPTGQGYGYTFGSGTRLTVV.

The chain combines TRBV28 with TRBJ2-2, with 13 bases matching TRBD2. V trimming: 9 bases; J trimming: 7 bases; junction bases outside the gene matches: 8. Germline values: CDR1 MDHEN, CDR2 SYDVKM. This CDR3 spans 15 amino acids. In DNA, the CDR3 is TGTGCCAGTCATCCGGGACTAGCGGGGTACGGGGAGCTGTTTTTT. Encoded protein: CASHPGLAGYGELFF. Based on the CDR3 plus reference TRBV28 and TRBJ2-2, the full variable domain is DVKVTQSSRYLVKRTGEKVFLECVQDMDHENMFWYRQDPGLGLRLIYFSYDVKMKEKGDIPEGYSVSREKKERFSLILESASTNQTSMYLCASHPGLAGYGELFFGEGSRLTVL.

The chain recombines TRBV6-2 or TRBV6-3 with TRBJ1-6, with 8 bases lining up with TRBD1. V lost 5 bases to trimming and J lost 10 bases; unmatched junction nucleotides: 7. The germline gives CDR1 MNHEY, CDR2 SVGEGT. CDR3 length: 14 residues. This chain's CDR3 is CASSQGQGNSPLHF. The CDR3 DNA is TGTGCCAGCAGTCAAGGACAGGGTAACTCACCCCTCCACTTT.

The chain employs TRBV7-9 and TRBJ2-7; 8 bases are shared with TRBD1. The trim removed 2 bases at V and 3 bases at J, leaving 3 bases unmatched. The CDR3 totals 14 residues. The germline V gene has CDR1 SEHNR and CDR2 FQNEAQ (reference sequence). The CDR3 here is CASSLSTGGYEQYF. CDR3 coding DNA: TGTGCCAGCAGCTTAAGTACAGGGGGCTACGAGCAGTACTTC.

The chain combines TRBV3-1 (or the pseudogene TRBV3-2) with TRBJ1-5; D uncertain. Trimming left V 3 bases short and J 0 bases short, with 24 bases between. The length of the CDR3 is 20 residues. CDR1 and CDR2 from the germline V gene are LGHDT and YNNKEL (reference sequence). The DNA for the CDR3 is TGTGCCAGCAGCCAGAAGATCCCGGGTCAGTCGAATTATAGCAATCAGCCCCAGCATTTT. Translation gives CASSQKIPGQSNYSNQPQHF.

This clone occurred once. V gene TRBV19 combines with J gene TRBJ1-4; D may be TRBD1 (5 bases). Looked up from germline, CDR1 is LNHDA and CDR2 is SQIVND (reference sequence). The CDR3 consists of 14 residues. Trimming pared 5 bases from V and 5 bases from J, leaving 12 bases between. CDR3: CASSSTVLNEKLFF. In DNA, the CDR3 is TGTGCCAGTAGTTCGACAGTTTTAAATGAAAAACTGTTTTTT.

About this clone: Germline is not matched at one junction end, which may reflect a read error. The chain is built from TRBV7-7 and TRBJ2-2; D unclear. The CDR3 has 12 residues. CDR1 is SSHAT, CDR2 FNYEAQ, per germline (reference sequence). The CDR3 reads CASSPPPGELFF. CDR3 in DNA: TGTGCTAGCAGCCCTCCCCCCGGGGAGCTGTTTTTT.

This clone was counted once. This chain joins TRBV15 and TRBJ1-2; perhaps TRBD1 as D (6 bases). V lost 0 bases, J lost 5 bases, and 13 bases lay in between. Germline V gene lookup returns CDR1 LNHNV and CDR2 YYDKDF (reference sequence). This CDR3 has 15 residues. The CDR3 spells CATSRDFDRQYGYTF. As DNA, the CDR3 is TGTGCCACCAGCAGAGATTTCGACAGGCAGTATGGCTACACCTTC.

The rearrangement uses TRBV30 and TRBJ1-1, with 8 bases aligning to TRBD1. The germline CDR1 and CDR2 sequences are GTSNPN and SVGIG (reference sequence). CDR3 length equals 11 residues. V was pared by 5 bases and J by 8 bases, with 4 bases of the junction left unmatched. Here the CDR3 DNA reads TGTGCCTGGGGGACAGGAAACGAAGCTTTCTTT. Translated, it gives CAWGTGNEAFF.

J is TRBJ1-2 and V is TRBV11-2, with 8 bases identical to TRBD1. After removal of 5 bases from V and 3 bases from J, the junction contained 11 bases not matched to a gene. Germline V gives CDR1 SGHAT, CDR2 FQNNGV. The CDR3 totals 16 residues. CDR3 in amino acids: CASSTTWTGKDYGYTF. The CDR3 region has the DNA TGTGCCAGCAGCACTACTTGGACAGGGAAGGACTATGGCTACACCTTC.

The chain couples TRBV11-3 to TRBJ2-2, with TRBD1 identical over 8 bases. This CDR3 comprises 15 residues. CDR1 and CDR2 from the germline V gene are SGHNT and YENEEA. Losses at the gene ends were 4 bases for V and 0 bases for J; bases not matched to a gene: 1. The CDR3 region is CASSSDRANTGELFF. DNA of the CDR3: TGTGCCAGCAGCTCGGACAGGGCGAACACCGGGGAGCTGTTTTTT. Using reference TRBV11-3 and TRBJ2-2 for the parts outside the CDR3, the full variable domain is EAGVVQSPRYKIIEKKQPVAFWCNPISGHNTLYWYLQNLGQGPELLIRYENEEAVDDSQLPKDRFSAERLKGVDSTLKIQPAELGDSAVYLCASSSDRANTGELFFGEGSRLTVL.

In nucleotides, the CDR3 is TGTGCCAGAAGCTTGGGCCCTGTGAGTCAGCCCCAGCATTTT. This sequence encodes CARSLGPVSQPQHF. V usage is TRBV5-3 and J usage is TRBJ1-5; unclear D gene. TRBV5-3 is designated an ORF whose function remains uncertain. Trimming left V 0 bases short and J 6 bases short, with 10 bases between. CDR3 length: 14 residues.

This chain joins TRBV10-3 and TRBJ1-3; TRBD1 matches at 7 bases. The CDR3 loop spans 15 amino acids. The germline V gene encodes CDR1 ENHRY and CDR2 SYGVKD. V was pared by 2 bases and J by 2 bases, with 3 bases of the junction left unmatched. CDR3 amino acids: CAISEKTGTGNTIYF. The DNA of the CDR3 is TGTGCCATCAGTGAGAAGACAGGGACTGGAAACACCATATATTTT.

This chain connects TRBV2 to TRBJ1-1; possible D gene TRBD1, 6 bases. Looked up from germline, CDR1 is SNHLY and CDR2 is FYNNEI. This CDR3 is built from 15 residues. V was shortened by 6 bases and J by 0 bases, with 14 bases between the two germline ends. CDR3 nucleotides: TGTGCCAGCAGGGACAGAGAAAATCTGAACACTGAAGCTTTCTTT. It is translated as CASRDRENLNTEAFF.